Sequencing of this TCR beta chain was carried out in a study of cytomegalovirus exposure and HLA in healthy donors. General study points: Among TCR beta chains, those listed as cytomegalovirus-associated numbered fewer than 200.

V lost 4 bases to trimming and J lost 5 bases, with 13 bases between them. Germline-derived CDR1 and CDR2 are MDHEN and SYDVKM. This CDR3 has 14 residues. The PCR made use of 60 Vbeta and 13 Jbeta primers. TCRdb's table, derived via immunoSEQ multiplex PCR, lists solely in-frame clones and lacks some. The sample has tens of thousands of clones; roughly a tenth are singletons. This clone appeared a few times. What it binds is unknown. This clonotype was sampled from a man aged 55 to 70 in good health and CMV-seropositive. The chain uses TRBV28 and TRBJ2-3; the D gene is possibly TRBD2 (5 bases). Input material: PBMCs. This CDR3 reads CASSSGAGEDTQYF. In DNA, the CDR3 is TGTGCCAGCAGTTCGGGTGCCGGGGAAGATACGCAGTATTTT.